Listed below are T cell receptor beta chains from one sample, sequenced in a study of blood T cell repertoires in COVID-19. Here immunoSEQ multiplex PCR was the method, and the copy in TCRdb shows in-frame clones only, minus some. The top ten clones hold 1% to 1.5% of a sample with about 81,000 clones, more than 85% of them seen once. Sequenced: PBMCs or T cells enriched from blood (not recorded which). The receptors derive from a woman between 45 and 65 years old with acute COVID-19. CDR3s include the opening cysteine and the closing phenylalanine or tryptophan. D genes are given only for firm matches. Clone size is given for some rows only: seen once, a few or many times, or a class if the clone is expanded.

D gene,J gene,V gene,clone size,CDR3 DNA,CDR3 protein
NA,TRBJ2-3,TRBV6-5,few,TGTGCCAGCAGTTACTCGACGACACCAGATACGCAGTATTTT,CASSYSTTPDTQYF
TRBD2,TRBJ2-1,TRBV3-1/TRBV3-2,NA,TGTGCCAGCACCGGACTAGCGGGAGTTAATGAGCAGTTCTTC,CASTGLAGVNEQFF
NA,TRBJ1-6,TRBV6-2/TRBV6-3,NA,TGTGCCAGCAGTTGGGGGCCGCCAAATTCACCCCTCCACTTT,CASSWGPPNSPLHF
NA,TRBJ1-2,TRBV25-1,NA,TGTGCCAGCAGTGATCCCAACAGTCCCTTCGGCGGCTACACCTTC,CASSDPNSPFGGYTF
TRBD2,TRBJ2-5,TRBV14,NA,TGTGCCAGCAGCCAAGGTCGGGAGGGCGAGACCCAGTACTTC,CASSQGREGETQYF
TRBD1,TRBJ1-5,TRBV5-6,NA,TGTGCCAGCAGCTTTCGTTCAGGGGGCGTCCGGGATCAGCCCCAGCATTTT,CASSFRSGGVRDQPQHF
NA,TRBJ1-4,TRBV25-1,NA,TGTGCCAGCAGTGAATGGCAGGGAGGGGGGGAAAAACTGTTTTTT,CASSEWQGGGEKLFF
NA,TRBJ2-6,TRBV12-5,once,TGTGCTAGTGGTCCGAAGGGAGCTCACTCTGGGGCCAACGTCCTGACTTTC,CASGPKGAHSGANVLTF
TRBD1,TRBJ1-5,TRBV6-6,NA,TGTGCCAGCAGTTACACGGACAGGCATCAGCCCCAGCATTTT,CASSYTDRHQPQHF
NA,TRBJ1-3,TRBV30,once,TGTGCCTGGAGTTGGAGCTCTGGAAACACCATATATTTT,CAWSWSSGNTIYF
TRBD1,TRBJ1-1,TRBV11-3,NA,TGTGCCAGCAGCTCAACCCGATCCCGGACAGGGGGAACACGAGACCCTGAAGCTTTCTTT,CASSSTRSRTGGTRDPEAFF
TRBD1,TRBJ2-5,TRBV12-5,NA,TGTGCTAGTGGTTTGCCCGGGACAGGGCGAGAGACCCAGTACTTC,CASGLPGTGRETQYF
NA,TRBJ2-2,TRBV6-1,NA,TGTGCCAGCAGTGTCAGTCCCGGACATTTGACCGGGGAGCTGTTTTTT,CASSVSPGHLTGELFF
TRBD1,TRBJ2-7,TRBV12-5,NA,TGTGCCAGTGGTTTGCTCCGAGGACAGGGAATCTACGAGCAGTACTTC,CASGLLRGQGIYEQYF
TRBD1,TRBJ1-5,TRBV29-1,NA,TGCAGCGTCGGTACCGGGACAGGGCATCAGCCCCAGCATTTT,CSVGTGTGHQPQHF
NA,TRBJ1-1,TRBV6-5,NA,TGTGCCAGCAGTACCCAACAGGGTTCGGGGACTGAAGCTTTCTTT,CASSTQQGSGTEAFF
NA,TRBJ1-4,TRBV6-1,few,TGTGCCAGCAGTGATATGCACAGGGTGGCTAATGAAAAACTGTTTTTT,CASSDMHRVANEKLFF
TRBD2,TRBJ2-3,TRBV2,once,TGTGCCAGCTCCGGGACTAGCGGTAAAGATACGCAGTATTTT,CASSGTSGKDTQYF
TRBD1,TRBJ1-2,TRBV5-4,NA,TGTGCCAGCAGCCTGGACAGGGGGACTGTGGATGGCTACACCTTC,CASSLDRGTVDGYTF
NA,TRBJ1-4,TRBV12-3/TRBV12-4,NA,TGTGCCAGCAGTTCCGCGTATGAAAAACTGTTTTTT,CASSSAYEKLFF
NA,TRBJ2-1,TRBV10-2,NA,TGCGCCAGCAGTGAGAGGGGCGCCTCATACCCAAGGGCCTCCTACAATGAGCAGTTCTTC,CASSERGASYPRASYNEQFF
NA,TRBJ2-1,TRBV30,NA,TGTGCCTGGACCATTAGAAATGAGCAGTTCTTC,CAWTIRNEQFF
TRBD1,TRBJ2-3,TRBV5-1,NA,TGCGCCAGCAGCATGGGACAGCAAAGTTTCACAGATACGCAGTATTTT,CASSMGQQSFTDTQYF
TRBD1,TRBJ1-5,TRBV5-8,NA,TGTGCCAGCAGCCATGGACAGGTTGGTCAGCCCCAGCATTTT,CASSHGQVGQPQHF
TRBD1,TRBJ2-3,TRBV19,NA,TGTGCCAGTAGGACGGGACAGAGAGATACGCAGTATTTT,CASRTGQRDTQYF
NA,TRBJ1-2,TRBV11-2,NA,TGTGCCAGCAGTAAAGGGGGAAACTATGGCTACACCTTC,CASSKGGNYGYTF
TRBD2,TRBJ2-1,TRBV13,NA,TGTGCCAGCAGCTTAGCTGGGCTAGGCGGGAGATTCTACAATGAGCAGTTCTTC,CASSLAGLGGRFYNEQFF
NA,TRBJ1-5,TRBV24-1,NA,TGTGCCACCAGTGATCGGGGGGATCAGCCCCAGCATTTT,CATSDRGDQPQHF
NA,TRBJ1-1,TRBV9,NA,TGTGCCAGCAGCGTAGACCGGGGTAGGACTGAAGCTTTCTTT,CASSVDRGRTEAFF
TRBD1,TRBJ2-7,TRBV28,once,TGTGCCAGCAAGGACAGGTACTACGAGCAGTACTTC,CASKDRYYEQYF
TRBD1,TRBJ1-5,TRBV4-2,NA,TGTGCCAGCAGCCAGCAGACAGGGGGCTATCAGCCCCAGCATTTT,CASSQQTGGYQPQHF
TRBD1,TRBJ2-7,TRBV25-1,NA,TGTGCCAGCAGTGCTGACAGGGGCCGGGGCCGGGTTGTGCAGTACTTC,CASSADRGRGRVVQYF
TRBD2,TRBJ2-7,TRBV2,few,TGTGCCAGCATTGGACTAGCGGGAGGTGGGGCCTCATACGAGCAGTACTTC,CASIGLAGGGASYEQYF
NA,TRBJ2-5,TRBV12-3/TRBV12-4,NA,TGTGCCAGCAGTTTATGGGGAGGAGAGACCCAGTACTTC,CASSLWGGETQYF
NA,TRBJ1-1,TRBV24-1,NA,TGTGCCACCAGTGATTCCGGCGCAGGGTACACTGAAGCTTTCTTT,CATSDSGAGYTEAFF
TRBD1,TRBJ1-5,TRBV27,NA,TGTGCCAGCAGTTTACAGGGGGCTAGCAATCAGCCCCAGCATTTT,CASSLQGASNQPQHF
NA,TRBJ1-2,TRBV3-1/TRBV3-2,NA,TGTGCCAGCAGCCCAGAGGCACAAAACTATGGCTACACCTTC,CASSPEAQNYGYTF
TRBD2,TRBJ2-2,TRBV5-1,few,TGCGCCAGCAGCTTGGCGGGGACTAGCGGGAGGCAGGTAACCGGGGAGCTGTTTTTT,CASSLAGTSGRQVTGELFF
NA,TRBJ2-5,TRBV11-3,NA,TGTGCCAGCAGCAGACCCGGGGGAGCCCAGTACTTC,CASSRPGGAQYF
TRBD1,TRBJ2-7,TRBV6-5,NA,TGTGCCATCTTACGGGACAGGGACTCCTACGAGCAGTACTTC,CAILRDRDSYEQYF
NA,TRBJ2-2,TRBV11-2,few,TGTGCCAGCAGTCCGGGAAGTTTCGCGAACACCGGGGAGCTGTTTTTT,CASSPGSFANTGELFF
NA,TRBJ2-5,TRBV18,once,TGTGCCAGCTCACCATCCGTGCCACGGCAAGAGACCCAGTACTTC,CASSPSVPRQETQYF